These T cell receptor beta chains were read from a single sample in a study of blood T cell repertoires in COVID-19. Produced via immunoSEQ multiplex PCR; TCRdb's table is partial and in-frame only. The profile shows over 200,000 clones, about 89% of them singletons. Source material: peripheral blood. The source of these receptors is a woman in her fifties or sixties with acute or convalescent COVID-19. The CDR3 runs from the conserved cysteine through the conserved F or W. A D gene is named only where the DNA matches it firmly. Some rows mark clone size as missing; the rest say once, few, many or name a class of expanded clone.

abundance: .; v_gene: TRBV2; d_gene: TRBD2; j_gene: TRBJ2-3; CDR3nt: TGTGCCAGCAGTGTCACTAGCGGCACAGATACGCAGTATTTT; CDR3aa: CASSVTSGTDTQYF
abundance: .; v_gene: TRBV14; d_gene: .; j_gene: TRBJ2-3; CDR3nt: TGTGCCAGCAGCCAAGACATGTTAGATACGCAGTATTTT; CDR3aa: CASSQDMLDTQYF
abundance: few; v_gene: TRBV5-1; d_gene: TRBD1; j_gene: TRBJ1-1; CDR3nt: TGCGCCAGCAGCCTCCGGGACAGGGGTTTGAACACTGAAGCTTTCTTT; CDR3aa: CASSLRDRGLNTEAFF
abundance: .; v_gene: TRBV6-5; d_gene: .; j_gene: TRBJ2-1; CDR3nt: TGTGCCAGCAGTAGAGCGAGGTACAATGAGCAGTTCTTC; CDR3aa: CASSRARYNEQFF
abundance: .; v_gene: TRBV7-3; d_gene: TRBD1; j_gene: TRBJ1-3; CDR3nt: TGTGCCAGCAGCTTATGGGGGCAGGGGGCGAATGGAAACACCATATATTTT; CDR3aa: CASSLWGQGANGNTIYF
abundance: .; v_gene: TRBV27; d_gene: .; j_gene: TRBJ1-1; CDR3nt: TGTGCCAATCCGGGCACTGAAGCTTTCTTT; CDR3aa: CANPGTEAFF
abundance: few; v_gene: TRBV7-6; d_gene: .; j_gene: TRBJ1-6; CDR3nt: TGTGCCAGCAGCTCCACGGACGGGGAGTCTTCACCCCTCCACTTT; CDR3aa: CASSSTDGESSPLHF
abundance: few; v_gene: TRBV19; d_gene: .; j_gene: TRBJ1-4; CDR3nt: TGTGCCAGTAGTGTTCCGGGACACCCTAATGAAAAACTGTTTTTT; CDR3aa: CASSVPGHPNEKLFF
abundance: few; v_gene: TRBV19; d_gene: .; j_gene: TRBJ1-1; CDR3nt: TGTGCCAGTAGTATTGGGCCCATGAACACTGAAGCTTTCTTT; CDR3aa: CASSIGPMNTEAFF
abundance: .; v_gene: TRBV27; d_gene: .; j_gene: TRBJ1-2; CDR3nt: TGTGCCAGCCGGAAGGACAGCCCTAACTATGGCTACACCTTC; CDR3aa: CASRKDSPNYGYTF
abundance: .; v_gene: TRBV18; d_gene: .; j_gene: TRBJ1-1; CDR3nt: TGTGCCAGCTCCCCTCGATCAGACACTGAAGCTTTCTTT; CDR3aa: CASSPRSDTEAFF
abundance: once; v_gene: TRBV2; d_gene: TRBD1; j_gene: TRBJ1-2; CDR3nt: TGTGCCAGCAGTGAGAGGGGGCCGGATGGCTACACCTTC; CDR3aa: CASSERGPDGYTF
abundance: .; v_gene: TRBV5-8; d_gene: .; j_gene: TRBJ1-2; CDR3nt: TGTGCCAGCAGCCCGGACAGTCACTATGGCTACACCTTC; CDR3aa: CASSPDSHYGYTF
abundance: .; v_gene: TRBV6-5; d_gene: TRBD1; j_gene: TRBJ1-1; CDR3nt: TGTGCCAGCATTACAGGGGTGATTGCTGAAGCTTTCTTT; CDR3aa: CASITGVIAEAFF
abundance: .; v_gene: TRBV10-2; d_gene: .; j_gene: TRBJ1-6; CDR3nt: TGCGCCAGCAGCGTCGTGAGCTCCTATAATTCACCCCTCCACTTT; CDR3aa: CASSVVSSYNSPLHF
abundance: .; v_gene: TRBV6-6; d_gene: .; j_gene: TRBJ1-4; CDR3nt: TGTGCCAGCAGTCACGGAGGGAGGAGTAGGAGAAGCGAAAAACTGTTTTTT; CDR3aa: CASSHGGRSRRSEKLFF
abundance: .; v_gene: TRBV7-3; d_gene: TRBD1; j_gene: TRBJ1-6; CDR3nt: TGTGCCAGCAGCGGAGGGGGCGCGGGCTCACCCCTCCACTTT; CDR3aa: CASSGGGAGSPLHF
abundance: .; v_gene: TRBV7-3; d_gene: .; j_gene: TRBJ1-1; CDR3nt: TGTGCCAGCAGCTTAACAGGGAGGAACACTGAAGCTTTCTTT; CDR3aa: CASSLTGRNTEAFF
abundance: .; v_gene: TRBV27; d_gene: .; j_gene: TRBJ2-7; CDR3nt: TGTGCCAGCTCTCTGTCTTGGAGCAATTCCTACGAGCAGTACTTC; CDR3aa: CASSLSWSNSYEQYF
abundance: .; v_gene: TRBV6-5; d_gene: .; j_gene: TRBJ2-1; CDR3nt: TGTGCCAGCAGTTACTCCACGGGAATCGGGGGTGAGCAGTTCTTC; CDR3aa: CASSYSTGIGGEQFF
abundance: .; v_gene: TRBV19; d_gene: .; j_gene: TRBJ2-7; CDR3nt: TGTGCCAGTAGTATAGTTCCTGGGAGCTACGAGCAGTACTTC; CDR3aa: CASSIVPGSYEQYF
abundance: .; v_gene: TRBV2; d_gene: .; j_gene: TRBJ1-1; CDR3nt: TGTGCCAGCAGGAAGGGAGAGGGGAACACTGAAGCTTTCTTT; CDR3aa: CASRKGEGNTEAFF